The 30 T cell receptor beta chains below all came from one sample that was sequenced in a study of cytomegalovirus exposure and HLA in healthy donors. Only in-frame clones appear in the TCRdb table, and some are missing; sequencing was by immunoSEQ multiplex PCR. The table lists fewer than 80,000 clones, under 96% of them singletons, with roughly 4.7% in the top ten. The sample was PBMCs. These receptors were collected from a woman in her late teens or twenties in good health and CMV-seropositive.

The V and J genes are TRBV11-3 and TRBJ1-1; D might be TRBD1 (5 bases). This CDR3 has 15 residues. Trimming left V 4 bases short and J 1 base short, with 13 bases between. The germline gives CDR1 SGHNT, CDR2 YENEEA. Here the CDR3 DNA reads TGTGCCAGCAGCTACCGGGGGGTTACGAACACTGAAGCTTTCTTT. Amino acids: CASSYRGVTNTEAFF. The full variable domain, with the rest looked up from reference TRBV11-3 and TRBJ1-1, is EAGVVQSPRYKIIEKKQPVAFWCNPISGHNTLYWYLQNLGQGPELLIRYENEEAVDDSQLPKDRFSAERLKGVDSTLKIQPAELGDSAVYLCASSYRGVTNTEAFFGQGTRLTVV.

The CDR3 reads CASSSVSGETQYF. The CDR3 nucleotides read TGTGCCAGCAGTTCTGTGAGCGGGGAGACCCAGTACTTC. The chain has TRBV27 and TRBJ2-5; weak D call: TRBD2 (6 bases). The CDR3 consists of 13 residues. V was trimmed by 4 bases and J by 5 bases, leaving 11 bases between them. Germline CDR1 is MNHEY and CDR2 is SMNVEV (reference sequence).

The genes are TRBV7-3 and TRBJ1-1; 9 bases agree with TRBD1. After removal of 6 bases from V and 5 bases from J, the junction contained 4 bases not matched to a gene. Germline CDR1 is SGHTA and CDR2 is FQGTGA. The CDR3 covers 13 residues. CDR3 nucleotides: TGTGCCAGCAGTCCCGGACAGGGGACTGAAGCTTTCTTT. Its protein is CASSPGQGTEAFF. The variable domain in full, with the rest retrieved from reference TRBV7-3 and TRBJ1-1, is GAGVSQTPSNKVTEKGKYVELRCDPISGHTALYWYRQSLGQGPEFLIYFQGTGAADDSGLPNDRFFAVRPEGSVSTLKIQRTERGDSAVYLCASSPGQGTEAFFGQGTRLTVV.

The chain couples TRBV10-3 to TRBJ2-7; D uncertain. The CDR3 consists of 13 residues. Deletions cut 3 bases from V and 4 bases from J, with 10 bases between. The germline gives CDR1 ENHRY, CDR2 SYGVKD. The CDR3 sequence is CAISDGFPYEQYF. The CDR3 DNA reads as TGTGCCATCAGTGACGGTTTTCCTTACGAGCAGTACTTC.

The genes are TRBV5-6 and TRBJ1-5; D unclear. The CDR3 is 13 amino acids. Germline V CDR1 and CDR2: SGHDT, YYEEEE. Between the trimmed V and J ends, which lost 1 base and 4 bases, there was a span of 6 bases. The CDR3 coding sequence is TGTGCCAGCAGCTTGCGCGGGAATCAGCCCCAGCATTTT. It codes for CASSLRGNQPQHF.

The chain has TRBV19 and TRBJ1-1; 8 nucleotides line up with TRBD1. The germline gives CDR1 LNHDA, CDR2 SQIVND (reference sequence). This CDR3 contains 14 residues. The V segment lost 4 bases and the J segment 6 bases; nucleotides outside the gene matches: 7. The CDR3 nucleotides are TGTGCCAGTAGTACTACAGGGGGTCGGGCTGAAGCTTTCTTT. Amino acid sequence: CASSTTGGRAEAFF.

This clone occurred once. The V call is TRBV23-1, the J call TRBJ2-1; a weak D match, TRBD2 (5 bases). TRBV23-1 is marked as an open reading frame, function uncertain. The CDR3 has 17 residues. The V and J ends lost 1 base and 8 bases respectively, with 21 bases between them. The CDR3 DNA sequence: TGCGCCAGCAGTCAATTTAGACTTGGGGTAGCGAGGGATGAGCAGTTCTTC. Translated: CASSQFRLGVARDEQFF.

The DNA of the CDR3 is TGTGCCAGCAGCGTAACTAGCGGGACCCCTACGGATACGCAGTATTTT. Protein sequence: CASSVTSGTPTDTQYF. The chain combines TRBV7-2 with TRBJ2-3; 10 bases fit TRBD2. Germline V gives CDR1 SGHTA, CDR2 FQGNSA. The CDR3 consists of 16 residues. V was pared by 5 bases and J by 6 bases, with 11 bases of the junction left unmatched.

This chain connects TRBV9 to TRBJ2-1; a weak D match, TRBD2 (7 bases). There are 15 residues in the CDR3. Trimming took off 3 bases at V and 5 bases at J, with 15 bases between the two ends. CDR1 and CDR2 (germline): SGDLS, YYNGEE. CDR3 nucleotide sequence: TGTGCCAGCAGCGAGGAGGGGGGAGGGGACAATGAGCAGTTCTTC. Its translation: CASSEEGGGDNEQFF.

The J gene is TRBJ2-5, the V gene TRBV21-1; the DNA was not compared with TRBD2, the D call given in the table. TRBV21-1 is given as a pseudogene. The CDR3 covers 17 residues. CDR3 sequence reads: CASSKMLASGNQETQYF. CDR3 DNA sequence: TGTGCCAGCAGCAAAATGTTGGCTAGCGGGAACCAAGAGACCCAGTACTTC.

This chain joins TRBV27 and TRBJ1-4, with a possible D match to TRBD1 (6 bases). The CDR3 has 17 amino acids. Trimming removed 4 bases from V and 8 bases from J, with 23 bases in between. Germline assignment: CDR1 MNHEY and CDR2 SMNVEV (reference sequence). CDR3 protein: CASSSTPPGVRYEKLFF. Here the CDR3 DNA reads TGTGCCAGCAGTTCCACACCGCCAGGGGTACGGTACGAAAAACTGTTTTTT.

This rearrangement joins TRBV27 to TRBJ2-3; 10 nucleotides align to TRBD2. The CDR3 has 17 residues. Losses at the gene ends were 5 bases for V and 7 bases for J; bases not matched to a gene: 15. Germline lookup yields CDR1 MNHEY and CDR2 SMNVEV (reference sequence). This CDR3 is CASSPLRLAGVGNTQYF. The CDR3 nucleotides are TGTGCCAGCAGTCCCCTTCGGCTAGCGGGAGTAGGAAATACGCAGTATTTT.

The chain employs TRBV28 and TRBJ2-3; D gene uncertain. CDR1 is MDHEN and CDR2 is SYDVKM in the germline V gene. V lost 5 bases, J lost 2 bases, and 5 bases lay in between. The length of the CDR3 is 12 residues. CDR3 coding DNA: TGTGCCAGCAGTCCAGTCACAGATACGCAGTATTTT. Translating gives CASSPVTDTQYF.

The rearrangement joins TRBV28 to TRBJ2-5; 7 nucleotides match TRBD1. With V trimmed by 5 bases and J by 5 bases, 11 bases remained unmatched. This CDR3 comprises 15 residues. Germline-derived CDR1 and CDR2 are MDHEN and SYDVKM. The CDR3 nucleotides are TGTGCCAGCAGTGCCATGACAGGGATCTCGGAGACCCAGTACTTC. This translates into CASSAMTGISETQYF. Full variable domain (outside the CDR3, taken from reference TRBV28 and TRBJ2-5): DVKVTQSSRYLVKRTGEKVFLECVQDMDHENMFWYRQDPGLGLRLIYFSYDVKMKEKGDIPEGYSVSREKKERFSLILESASTNQTSMYLCASSAMTGISETQYFGPGTRLLVL.

This sequence joins TRBV29-1 and TRBJ2-7; TRBD1 aligns across 7 bases. The V and J ends lost 0 bases and 5 bases, in that order; junction bases with no gene match: 10. Per the germline V gene, CDR1 is SQVTM and CDR2 is ANQGSEA. The CDR3 has 15 amino acids. The CDR3 DNA reads TGCAGCGTTGAAGAGGTGGGACAGTATGGCAACGAGCAGTACTTC. This sequence encodes CSVEEVGQYGNEQYF.

The chain couples TRBV10-3 to TRBJ1-4; D may be TRBD1 (5 bases). The CDR3 runs 13 residues. Germline loops: CDR1 ENHRY, CDR2 SYGVKD. Between the trimmed V and J ends, which lost 9 bases and 2 bases, there was a span of 10 bases. This CDR3 is CAISRATNEKLFF. Written as DNA, the CDR3 is TGTGCCATATCCAGGGCTACTAATGAAAAACTGTTTTTT.

The V gene is TRBV7-2, the J gene TRBJ2-3; D gene uncertain. Germline loops: CDR1 SGHTA, CDR2 FQGNSA. The CDR3 spans 13 residues. V lost 7 bases, J lost 4 bases, and 12 bases lay in between. The CDR3: CASKKTWADTQYF. The CDR3 DNA follows: TGTGCCAGCAAAAAGACATGGGCAGATACGCAGTATTTT.

The chain has TRBV5-1 and TRBJ2-7, with TRBD2 identical over 13 bases. The germline V gene encodes CDR1 SGHRS and CDR2 YFSETQ. This CDR3 has 16 amino acids. J lost 6 bases, V lost 4 bases, and 10 bases had no gene match. CDR3 protein: CASSPDKGLAGSEQYF. CDR3 DNA sequence: TGCGCCAGCAGCCCAGATAAGGGACTAGCGGGAAGCGAGCAGTACTTC.

This rearrangement joins TRBV7-9 to TRBJ2-3; D not resolved. CDR1 and CDR2 (germline): SEHNR, FQNEAQ (reference sequence). V lost 5 bases, J lost 5 bases, and 5 bases lay in between. The CDR3 consists of 11 residues. The CDR3 region has the DNA TGTGCCAGCAGCCGGAGAGATACGCAGTATTTT. Translation: CASSRRDTQYF.

This clone was counted a single time. The chain is built from TRBV5-1 and TRBJ2-7; D perhaps matches TRBD2 (5 bases). The CDR3 spans 16 residues. The germline V gene encodes CDR1 SGHRS and CDR2 YFSETQ. The V end lost 4 bases, the J end lost 2 bases, and 19 bases lay between the germline ends. CDR3 loop: CASSKGLGSPTYEQYF. CDR3 in DNA: TGCGCCAGCAGCAAAGGACTTGGCTCACCTACCTACGAGCAGTACTTC.

The gene calls are TRBV11-1 and TRBJ1-1; D is undetermined. The germline gives CDR1 SGHAT, CDR2 FQDESV (reference sequence). With 5 bases removed from V and 6 bases from J, the gap between germline ends came to 13 bases. The CDR3 runs to 13 residues. In DNA form, the CDR3 reads TGTGCCAGCAGCGTGATACAGAGGGCTGAAGCTTTCTTT. Amino acids: CASSVIQRAEAFF.

CDR3 DNA sequence: TGTGCCAGCAGTGCCACAGGGAAGATGGAGACCCAGTACTTC. This codes for CASSATGKMETQYF. V and J are TRBV28 and TRBJ2-5; TRBD1 is a possible D gene (6 bases). The CDR3 runs to 14 residues. V lost 5 bases and J lost 5, with 15 bases in between. Germline-derived CDR1 and CDR2 are MDHEN and SYDVKM.

The chain carries TRBV11-2 and TRBJ2-7; the match to TRBD2 covers 11 bases. Germline assignment: CDR1 SGHAT and CDR2 FQNNGV. This CDR3 spans 15 amino acids. V was pared by 5 bases and J by 7 bases, with 10 bases of the junction left unmatched. CDR3 bases: TGTGCCAGCAGCACCCGACTAGCGGGGATGGGGGAGCAGTACTTC. Amino acids: CASSTRLAGMGEQYF.

This sequence joins TRBV4-3 and TRBJ2-2; D uncertain. Looked up from germline, CDR1 is LGHNA and CDR2 is YSLEER. CDR3 length equals 14 residues. The V end lost 1 base, the J end lost 5 bases, and 8 bases lay between the germline ends. The CDR3 coding sequence is TGCGCCAGCAGCCAAGGCAGGATTACCGGGGAGCTGTTTTTT. Its protein is CASSQGRITGELFF.

The rearrangement links TRBV30 to TRBJ2-7, with D possibly being TRBD1 (5 bases). Germline loops: CDR1 GTSNPN, CDR2 SVGIG (reference sequence). This CDR3 has 15 amino acids. V gave up 0 bases and J gave up 3 bases, with 15 bases separating them. Here the CDR3 reads CAWSVRVVRGYEQYF. In DNA form, the CDR3 reads TGTGCCTGGAGTGTAAGGGTCGTAAGGGGCTACGAGCAGTACTTC. Based on the CDR3 plus reference TRBV30 and TRBJ2-7, the full variable domain is SQTIHQWPATLVQPVGSPLSLECTVEGTSNPNLYWYRQAAGRGLQLLFYSVGIGQISSEVPQNLSASRPQDRQFILSSKKLLLSDSGFYLCAWSVRVVRGYEQYFGPGTRLTVT.

The V gene is TRBV6-6, the J gene TRBJ1-2; TRBD1 is a possible D gene (5 bases). The germline CDR1 and CDR2 sequences are MNHNY and SVGAGI (reference sequence). The V gene lost 2 bases and the J gene lost 5 bases, with 12 bases spanning the gap. CDR3 length: 14 residues. This chain's CDR3 is CASSYQGVRYGYTF. CDR3 DNA: TGTGCCAGCAGTTACCAGGGTGTGAGGTATGGCTACACCTTC.

This rearrangement joins TRBV19 to TRBJ2-7, with D possibly being TRBD2 (5 bases). Germline CDR1 reads LNHDA; CDR2 reads SQIVND (reference sequence). The CDR3 covers 16 residues. The V and J ends lost 2 bases and 2 bases respectively, with 16 bases between them. Here the CDR3 DNA reads TGTGCCAGTAGTATAACCCCTCACGAGGGTACCTACGAGCAGTACTTC. This encodes CASSITPHEGTYEQYF.

This chain joins TRBV19 and TRBJ2-7; TRBD1 matches 7 bases. Germline V gene lookup returns CDR1 LNHDA and CDR2 SQIVND (reference sequence). The CDR3 has 16 residues. The V segment lost 3 bases and the J segment 6 bases; nucleotides outside the gene matches: 14. The chain's CDR3 is CASSMRGGAFSGEQYF. The CDR3 nucleotides read TGTGCCAGTAGTATGAGAGGGGGCGCCTTCTCGGGCGAGCAGTACTTC.

The chain uses TRBV14 and TRBJ1-1; no definite D call. Trimming stripped 1 base from V and 3 bases from J, with 12 bases between. The CDR3 has 15 residues. Germline V gives CDR1 SGHDN, CDR2 FVKESK. CDR3 coding DNA: TGTGCCAGCAGCCAAGGAGGGTTGTGGTACACTGAAGCTTTCTTT. Translating it yields CASSQGGLWYTEAFF.

This sequence joins TRBV27 and TRBJ2-3; tentative D call: TRBD1 (5 bases). Deletions cut 1 base from V and 1 base from J, with 12 bases between. The CDR3 runs 16 residues. Germline V gene sequence: CDR1 MNHEY, CDR2 SMNVEV (reference sequence). The CDR3 DNA follows: TGTGCCAGCAGTTTATATGGGGCTATTGGCACAGATACGCAGTATTTT. This sequence encodes CASSLYGAIGTDTQYF.